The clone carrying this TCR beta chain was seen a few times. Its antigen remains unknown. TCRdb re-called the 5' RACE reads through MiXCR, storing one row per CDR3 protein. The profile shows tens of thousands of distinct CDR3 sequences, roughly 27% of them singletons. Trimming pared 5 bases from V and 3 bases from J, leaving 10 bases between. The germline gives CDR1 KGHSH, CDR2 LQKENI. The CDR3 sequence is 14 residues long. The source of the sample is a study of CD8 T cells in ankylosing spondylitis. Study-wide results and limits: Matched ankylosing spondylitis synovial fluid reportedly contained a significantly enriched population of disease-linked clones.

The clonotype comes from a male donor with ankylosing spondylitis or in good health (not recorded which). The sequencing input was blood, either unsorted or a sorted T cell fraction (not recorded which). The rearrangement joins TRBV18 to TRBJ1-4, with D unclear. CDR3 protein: CASSEIWANEKLFF. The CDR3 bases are TGTGCCAGCTCAGAAATTTGGGCTAATGAAAAACTGTTTTTT.